This TCR beta chain was retrieved from a study of blood T cell repertoires in COVID-19. As for the study in general: Acute-phase and convalescent COVID-19 samples originated in the United States, Italy and Spain. T cells, B-cell-depleted T cells, or PBMCs provided the cDNA or gDNA that served as material.

A single count supports this clone. Germline V gene data show CDR1 as SGHTA and CDR2 as FQGNSA. There are 15 residues in the CDR3. Deletions cut 5 bases from V and 5 bases from J, with 15 bases between. Authors' methods: Amplification with reference gene primers provided the estimates of nucleated cell counts. The repertoire was sequenced with immunoSEQ multiplex PCR; TCRdb's copy has only in-frame clones and lacks some. V and J calls and clone size follow that table, whereas D and trimming were derived from the DNA. The sample consists of about 180,000 clones, approximately 80% of them appearing once.

The V gene is TRBV7-2, the J gene TRBJ2-2, with D tentatively TRBD1 (5 bases). The sequencing input was peripheral blood. The TCR sequence derives from a human donor in a cohort sampled during active COVID-19. The chain's CDR3 is CASSPRVLGTGELFF. The DNA for the CDR3 is TGTGCCAGCAGCCCCAGGGTATTGGGGACCGGGGAGCTGTTTTTT.